Listed below are T cell receptor beta chains from one sample, sequenced in a study of T-cell memory formation after mild COVID-19. TCRdb passed the 5' RACE reads through MiXCR, listing each CDR3 protein once. The repertoire holds fewer than 70,000 distinct CDR3 sequences, with around 9.5% as singletons. The source material was PBMCs or a T cell subset sorted from them (not recorded which). The receptor source for this set is a man aged 18 to 29 who had mild COVID-19 (a few samples of this study predate the infection). Cell type and time point are not known. Both conserved end residues are part of each CDR3. Each record gives: CDR3 protein, CDR3 DNA, J gene, clone size, D gene, V gene, CDR3 length. A D gene is named only where the DNA matches it firmly. Not all rows give a size; the values are once, few, many and, for expanded clones, a class.

CDR3aa: CASEQSRTGTYEQYF
CDR3nt: TGTGCCAGCGAACAGAGCCGGACGGGAACCTACGAGCAGTACTTC
j_gene: TRBJ2-7
abundance: few
d_gene: .
v_gene: TRBV3-1
len: 15

CDR3aa: CASSGRDRVIPNVDNEQYF
CDR3nt: TGTGCCAGCAGTGGACGAGACAGGGTAATCCCCAATGTCGACAACGAGCAGTACTTC
j_gene: TRBJ2-7
abundance: few
d_gene: TRBD1
v_gene: TRBV2
len: 19

CDR3aa: CASSLGQNQPQHF
CDR3nt: TGTGCCAGCAGCTTAGGACAAAATCAGCCCCAGCATTTT
j_gene: TRBJ1-5
abundance: few
d_gene: .
v_gene: TRBV7-2
len: 13

CDR3aa: CASSDRAVGYEQYF
CDR3nt: TGTGCCAGCAGTGACAGGGCGGTGGGCTACGAGCAGTACTTC
j_gene: TRBJ2-7
abundance: few
d_gene: TRBD1
v_gene: TRBV12-3/TRBV12-4
len: 14

CDR3aa: CSARAWSRLEQYF
CDR3nt: TGCAGTGCTAGAGCGTGGAGTCGGCTCGAGCAGTACTTC
j_gene: TRBJ2-7
abundance: many
d_gene: .
v_gene: TRBV20-1
len: 13

CDR3aa: CASSPYRGLGNTIYF
CDR3nt: TGTGCCAGCAGTCCATATAGGGGGCTTGGAAACACCATATATTTT
j_gene: TRBJ1-3
abundance: .
d_gene: TRBD1
v_gene: TRBV27
len: 15

CDR3aa: CAVRLGWYNEQFF
CDR3nt: TGTGCCGTACGACTAGGTTGGTACAATGAGCAGTTCTTC
j_gene: TRBJ2-1
abundance: .
d_gene: .
v_gene: TRBV2
len: 13

CDR3aa: CASSVRAGSGSPLHF
CDR3nt: TGTGCCAGCAGCGTCCGGGCGGGGAGTGGTTCACCCCTCCACTTT
j_gene: TRBJ1-6
abundance: .
d_gene: .
v_gene: TRBV7-2
len: 15

CDR3aa: CSARDPSGQSNGYTF
CDR3nt: TGCAGTGCTAGAGACCCCTCGGGACAATCGAATGGCTACACCTTC
j_gene: TRBJ1-2
abundance: .
d_gene: .
v_gene: TRBV20-1
len: 15

CDR3aa: CASSLGGTSPDTQYF
CDR3nt: TGCGCCAGCAGCTTGGGCGGGACTAGCCCAGATACGCAGTATTTT
j_gene: TRBJ2-3
abundance: many
d_gene: TRBD2
v_gene: TRBV5-1
len: 15

CDR3aa: CASSSTSLGYGYTF
CDR3nt: TGCGCCAGCAGCTCTACGAGTCTGGGCTATGGCTACACCTTC
j_gene: TRBJ1-2
abundance: few
d_gene: .
v_gene: TRBV5-1
len: 14

CDR3aa: CASSSFNTGATEAFF
CDR3nt: TGCGCCAGCAGCTCGTTTAATACAGGGGCGACTGAAGCTTTCTTT
j_gene: TRBJ1-1
abundance: few
d_gene: TRBD1
v_gene: TRBV5-1
len: 15

CDR3aa: CASSRGPNEKLFF
CDR3nt: TGTGCCAGCTCTCGCGGACCTAATGAAAAACTGTTTTTT
j_gene: TRBJ1-4
abundance: few
d_gene: .
v_gene: TRBV18
len: 13

CDR3aa: CASSVGSPNYGYTF
CDR3nt: TGCGCCAGCAGCGTCGGGAGTCCTAACTATGGCTACACCTTC
j_gene: TRBJ1-2
abundance: few
d_gene: .
v_gene: TRBV5-1
len: 14

CDR3aa: CASSTTVSGNTIYF
CDR3nt: TGTGCCAGCAGCACGACAGTCTCTGGAAACACCATATATTTT
j_gene: TRBJ1-3
abundance: few
d_gene: .
v_gene: TRBV7-6
len: 14

CDR3aa: CASSSSSGGQYNEQFF
CDR3nt: TGTGCCAGCAGCTCATCTAGCGGGGGACAGTACAATGAGCAGTTCTTC
j_gene: TRBJ2-1
abundance: .
d_gene: TRBD2
v_gene: TRBV7-2
len: 16

CDR3aa: CSARGSEETQYF
CDR3nt: TGCAGTGCTAGAGGCTCGGAAGAGACCCAGTACTTC
j_gene: TRBJ2-5
abundance: few
d_gene: .
v_gene: TRBV20-1
len: 12

CDR3aa: CASSLFRGTYLFF
CDR3nt: TGTGCCAGCAGTTTATTTCGAGGGACGTACCTGTTTTTT
j_gene: TRBJ1-4
abundance: few
d_gene: .
v_gene: TRBV27
len: 13

CDR3aa: CASSQDRGDTQYF
CDR3nt: TGTGCCAGCAGCCAAGATCGGGGAGATACGCAGTATTTT
j_gene: TRBJ2-3
abundance: .
d_gene: .
v_gene: TRBV4-2
len: 13

CDR3aa: CASIAGNEKLFF
CDR3nt: TGTGCTAGTATCGCGGGGAATGAAAAACTGTTTTTT
j_gene: TRBJ1-4
abundance: .
d_gene: .
v_gene: TRBV12-5
len: 12

CDR3aa: CASSLVWRGRRDTGELFF
CDR3nt: TGTGCCAGCAGCTTAGTTTGGAGGGGGCGGCGTGACACCGGGGAGCTGTTTTTT
j_gene: TRBJ2-2
abundance: few
d_gene: .
v_gene: TRBV7-2
len: 18

CDR3aa: CASSPTGGGGAFF
CDR3nt: TGTGCCAGCAGCCCCACCGGCGGCGGCGGCGCTTTCTTT
j_gene: TRBJ1-1
abundance: few
d_gene: .
v_gene: TRBV7-9
len: 13

CDR3aa: CASSPQGANTGELFF
CDR3nt: TGTGCCAGCAGTCCACAGGGGGCGAACACCGGGGAGCTGTTTTTT
j_gene: TRBJ2-2
abundance: few
d_gene: TRBD1
v_gene: TRBV6-2/TRBV6-3
len: 15

CDR3aa: CSVGLGTAQETQYF
CDR3nt: TGCAGCGTTGGGTTAGGGACCGCCCAAGAGACCCAGTACTTC
j_gene: TRBJ2-5
abundance: .
d_gene: .
v_gene: TRBV29-1
len: 14

CDR3aa: CASSLVGTRNEQFF
CDR3nt: TGTGCCAGCAGCTTGGTTGGGACTAGGAATGAGCAGTTCTTC
j_gene: TRBJ2-1
abundance: few
d_gene: TRBD2
v_gene: TRBV5-6
len: 14

CDR3aa: CASSQPGVIGNQYF
CDR3nt: TGCGCCAGCAGCCAGCCAGGGGTGATTGGGAACCAGTACTTC
j_gene: TRBJ2-5
abundance: .
d_gene: .
v_gene: TRBV4-1
len: 14

CDR3aa: CASSYWQGVSYEQYF
CDR3nt: TGTGCCAGCAGTTACTGGCAGGGGGTCTCCTACGAGCAGTACTTC
j_gene: TRBJ2-7
abundance: .
d_gene: TRBD1
v_gene: TRBV6-5
len: 15

CDR3aa: CASSLNGQGDETQYF
CDR3nt: TGCGCCAGCAGCTTGAACGGACAGGGGGACGAGACCCAGTACTTC
j_gene: TRBJ2-5
abundance: many
d_gene: TRBD1
v_gene: TRBV5-1
len: 15

CDR3aa: CASMTGEYNEQFF
CDR3nt: TGTGCCAGCATGACAGGGGAATACAATGAGCAGTTCTTC
j_gene: TRBJ2-1
abundance: few
d_gene: TRBD1
v_gene: TRBV2
len: 13

CDR3aa: CSATPFQETQYF
CDR3nt: TGCAGTGCTACCCCTTTCCAAGAGACCCAGTACTTC
j_gene: TRBJ2-5
abundance: .
d_gene: .
v_gene: TRBV20-1
len: 12

CDR3aa: CSANPRAGGTYEQYF
CDR3nt: TGCAGTGCTAACCCCCGAGCGGGGGGCACCTACGAGCAGTACTTC
j_gene: TRBJ2-7
abundance: .
d_gene: TRBD2
v_gene: TRBV20-1
len: 15

CDR3aa: CASSFRTTYTDTQYF
CDR3nt: TGTGCCAGCAGCTTCCGGACTACCTACACAGATACGCAGTATTTT
j_gene: TRBJ2-3
abundance: .
d_gene: .
v_gene: TRBV7-2
len: 15

CDR3aa: CASSYPSGGEQFF
CDR3nt: TGCGCCAGCAGCTACCCTAGCGGGGGGGAGCAGTTCTTC
j_gene: TRBJ2-1
abundance: many
d_gene: TRBD2
v_gene: TRBV5-1
len: 13

CDR3aa: CASSHPTVRSNTGELFF
CDR3nt: TGTGCCAGCAGCCACCCGACAGTGAGATCGAACACCGGGGAGCTGTTTTTT
j_gene: TRBJ2-2
abundance: few
d_gene: .
v_gene: TRBV5-4
len: 17

CDR3aa: CASSLVLNTEAFF
CDR3nt: TGTGCCAGCAGCTTAGTCTTGAACACTGAAGCTTTCTTT
j_gene: TRBJ1-1
abundance: .
d_gene: .
v_gene: TRBV7-9
len: 13

CDR3aa: CASSGRDSYGYTF
CDR3nt: TGTGCCAGCAGCGGACGAGACAGCTATGGCTACACCTTC
j_gene: TRBJ1-2
abundance: .
d_gene: .
v_gene: TRBV9
len: 13

CDR3aa: CASIPPGSGTQYF
CDR3nt: TGTGCCAGCATCCCCCCGGGCTCTGGGACCCAGTACTTC
j_gene: TRBJ2-5
abundance: many
d_gene: .
v_gene: TRBV12-3/TRBV12-4
len: 13

CDR3aa: CASSLAGGQAETQYF
CDR3nt: TGTGCCAGCAGCTTGGCCGGGGGACAGGCAGAGACCCAGTACTTC
j_gene: TRBJ2-5
abundance: few
d_gene: TRBD1
v_gene: TRBV5-4
len: 15

CDR3aa: CASSFQGRTDTQYF
CDR3nt: TGCGCCAGCAGCTTTCAGGGCCGCACAGATACGCAGTATTTT
j_gene: TRBJ2-3
abundance: .
d_gene: .
v_gene: TRBV5-1
len: 14

CDR3aa: CASSPREFNYGYTF
CDR3nt: TGTGCCAGCTCACCTCGGGAGTTTAACTATGGCTACACCTTC
j_gene: TRBJ1-2
abundance: .
d_gene: .
v_gene: TRBV18
len: 14

CDR3aa: CASTGLALTDTQYF
CDR3nt: TGCGCCAGCACGGGACTAGCCCTTACAGATACGCAGTATTTT
j_gene: TRBJ2-3
abundance: .
d_gene: TRBD2
v_gene: TRBV5-1
len: 14

CDR3aa: CASSWGGSPLHF
CDR3nt: TGTGCCAGCAGCTGGGGAGGGTCACCCCTCCACTTT
j_gene: TRBJ1-6
abundance: .
d_gene: .
v_gene: TRBV7-9
len: 12

CDR3aa: CASSLTGRGTEAFF
CDR3nt: TGTGCCAGCAGCTTAACAGGGAGGGGGACTGAAGCTTTCTTT
j_gene: TRBJ1-1
abundance: many
d_gene: .
v_gene: TRBV11-2
len: 14

CDR3aa: CASSPEGTWGGYTF
CDR3nt: TGCGCCAGCAGCCCGGAGGGGACCTGGGGGGGCTACACCTTC
j_gene: TRBJ1-2
abundance: few
d_gene: .
v_gene: TRBV5-1
len: 14

CDR3aa: CASSPEGGPYNEQFF
CDR3nt: TGTGCCAGCAGCCCCGAGGGTGGTCCCTACAATGAGCAGTTCTTC
j_gene: TRBJ2-1
abundance: .
d_gene: .
v_gene: TRBV9
len: 15

CDR3aa: CASEVSGANVLTF
CDR3nt: TGTGCCAGCGAGGTGTCTGGGGCCAACGTCCTGACTTTC
j_gene: TRBJ2-6
abundance: few
d_gene: .
v_gene: TRBV7-9
len: 13

CDR3aa: CASIQGIGETQYF
CDR3nt: TGCGCCAGCATCCAGGGTATTGGAGAGACCCAGTACTTC
j_gene: TRBJ2-5
abundance: .
d_gene: .
v_gene: TRBV5-1
len: 13

CDR3aa: CASSFQRGGETQYF
CDR3nt: TGTGCCAGCAGCTTCCAGCGGGGGGGGGAGACCCAGTACTTC
j_gene: TRBJ2-5
abundance: .
d_gene: TRBD2
v_gene: TRBV7-2
len: 14

CDR3aa: CASSLGASNTGELFF
CDR3nt: TGCGCCAGCAGCTTGGGTGCGAGTAACACCGGGGAGCTGTTTTTT
j_gene: TRBJ2-2
abundance: many
d_gene: .
v_gene: TRBV5-1
len: 15

CDR3aa: CASSLMGIQETQYF
CDR3nt: TGTGCCAGCAGCTTAATGGGTATACAAGAGACCCAGTACTTC
j_gene: TRBJ2-5
abundance: few
d_gene: .
v_gene: TRBV7-2
len: 14

CDR3aa: CASSPSQGSGNTIYF
CDR3nt: TGTGCCAGCTCACCGTCCCAGGGGTCTGGAAACACCATATATTTT
j_gene: TRBJ1-3
abundance: few
d_gene: .
v_gene: TRBV18
len: 15

CDR3aa: CASSPGQPDTDTQYF
CDR3nt: TGCGCCAGCAGCCCGGGACAGCCGGACACAGATACGCAGTATTTT
j_gene: TRBJ2-3
abundance: .
d_gene: TRBD1
v_gene: TRBV5-1
len: 15

CDR3aa: CASSFSRRDYGYTF
CDR3nt: TGTGCCAGCAGTTTCTCCCGCAGGGACTATGGCTACACCTTC
j_gene: TRBJ1-2
abundance: many
d_gene: .
v_gene: TRBV6-6
len: 14

CDR3aa: CSVDPGGKTQYF
CDR3nt: TGCAGCGTTGACCCAGGGGGAAAGACCCAGTACTTC
j_gene: TRBJ2-5
abundance: few
d_gene: TRBD1
v_gene: TRBV29-1
len: 12

CDR3aa: CASSLGAQGSIGGYTF
CDR3nt: TGTGCCAGCAGCTTAGGGGCCCAGGGGTCGATCGGTGGCTACACCTTC
j_gene: TRBJ1-2
abundance: .
d_gene: .
v_gene: TRBV7-2
len: 16